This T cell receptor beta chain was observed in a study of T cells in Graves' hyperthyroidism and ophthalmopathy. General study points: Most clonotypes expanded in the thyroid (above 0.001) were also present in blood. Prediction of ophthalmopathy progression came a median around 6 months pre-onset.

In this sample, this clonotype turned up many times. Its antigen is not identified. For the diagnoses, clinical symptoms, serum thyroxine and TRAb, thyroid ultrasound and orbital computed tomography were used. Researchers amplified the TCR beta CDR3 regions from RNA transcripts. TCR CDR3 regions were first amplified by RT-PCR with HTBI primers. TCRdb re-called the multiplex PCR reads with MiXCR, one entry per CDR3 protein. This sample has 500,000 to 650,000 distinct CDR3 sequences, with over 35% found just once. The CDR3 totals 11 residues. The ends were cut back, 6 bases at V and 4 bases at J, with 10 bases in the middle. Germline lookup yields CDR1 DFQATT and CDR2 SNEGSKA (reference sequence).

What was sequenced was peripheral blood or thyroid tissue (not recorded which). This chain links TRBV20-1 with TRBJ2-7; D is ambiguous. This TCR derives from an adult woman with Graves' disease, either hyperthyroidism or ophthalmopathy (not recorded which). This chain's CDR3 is CSAPTSYEQYF. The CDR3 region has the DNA TGCAGTGCGCCAACCAGTTACGAGCAGTACTTC.